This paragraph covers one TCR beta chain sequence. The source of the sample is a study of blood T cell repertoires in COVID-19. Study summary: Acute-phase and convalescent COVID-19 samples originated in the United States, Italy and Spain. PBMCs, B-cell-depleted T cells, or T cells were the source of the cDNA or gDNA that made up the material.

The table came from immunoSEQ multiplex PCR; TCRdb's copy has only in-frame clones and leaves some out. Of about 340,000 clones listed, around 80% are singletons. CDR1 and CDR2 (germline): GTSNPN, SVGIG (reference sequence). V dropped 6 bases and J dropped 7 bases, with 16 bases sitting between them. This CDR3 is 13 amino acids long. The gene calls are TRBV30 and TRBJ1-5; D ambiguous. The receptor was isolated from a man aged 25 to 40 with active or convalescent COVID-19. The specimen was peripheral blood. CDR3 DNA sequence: TGTGCCTGCAGCCTGGGCAGTCGCCAGCCCCAGCATTTT. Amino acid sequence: CACSLGSRQPQHF.